This T cell receptor (beta chain) is drawn from a study of identical twins. Findings of the study overall: Conclusions rested on cross-sectional statistics rather than following the same donors. Fewer insertions marked abundant cord blood beta clonotypes; young adult naive trended weakly, memory not at all. Zero-insertion findings could be partly confounded by invariant cells (MAIT and iNKT cells).

Template switching added a universal primer site, and cDNA bore unique molecular identifiers. TCRdb processed the 5' RACE reads anew with MiXCR; each CDR3 protein has one entry. The sample carries 1.5 million to 2 million distinct CDR3 sequences, less than 35% recorded once. A word on this clonotype: Its antigen is unidentified.

The clonotype originates from a newborn girl in good health. The sequencing input was cord blood.

The CDR3 sequence is CASSLGTSKTQYF. CDR3 bases: TGTGCCAGCAGCCTCGGGACTAGTAAGACCCAGTACTTC. V is TRBV14 and J is TRBJ2-7, with 8 bases aligning to TRBD2. The J call is doubtful: the DNA matches TRBJ2-5 better. Germline CDR1 and CDR2: SGHDN and FVKESK. This CDR3 is built from 13 residues.